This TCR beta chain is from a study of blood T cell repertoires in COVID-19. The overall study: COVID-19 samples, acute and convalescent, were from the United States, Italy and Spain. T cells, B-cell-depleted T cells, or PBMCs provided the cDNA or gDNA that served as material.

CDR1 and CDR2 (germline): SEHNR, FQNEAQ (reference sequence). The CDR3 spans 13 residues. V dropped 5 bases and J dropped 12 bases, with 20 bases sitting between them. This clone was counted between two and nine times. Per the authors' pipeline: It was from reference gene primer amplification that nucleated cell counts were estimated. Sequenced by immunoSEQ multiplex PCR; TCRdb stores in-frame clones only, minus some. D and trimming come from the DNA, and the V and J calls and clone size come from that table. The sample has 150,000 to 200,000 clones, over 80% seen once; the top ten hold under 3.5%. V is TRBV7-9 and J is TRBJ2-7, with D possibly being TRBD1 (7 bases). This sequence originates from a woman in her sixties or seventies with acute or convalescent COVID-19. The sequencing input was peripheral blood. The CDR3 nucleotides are TGTGCCAGCAGCGCCGGGAGACAGGGAGTCCTGTACTTC. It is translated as CASSAGRQGVLYF.